Below are 5 T cell receptor beta chains sequenced from a single sample in a study of technical replicates of blood from a handful of donors. Clones were read by immunoSEQ multiplex PCR, and TCRdb kept only the in-frame ones, dropping some. This table holds 60,000 to 80,000 clones, approximately 89% found once. The sequencing sample was made of PBMCs. The receptors originated from a human donor in good health. Some clones in this sample may be carry-over from other donors' samples.

Note on this clone: The sample contains more than one DNA sequence encoding this CDR3. This chain joins TRBV4-1 and TRBJ2-1; 7 bases agree with TRBD2. The V gene end was trimmed by 1 base and the J gene end by 2 bases; junction bases not matched to a gene: 2. Germline V lookup: CDR1 MGHRA, CDR2 YSYEKL. This CDR3 region has 15 residues. In DNA form, the CDR3 reads TGCGCCAGCAGCCAAGTGGCGGGGGCCTACAATGAGCAGTTCTTC. Its translation: CASSQVAGAYNEQFF.

This sequence joins TRBV19 and TRBJ1-2; no definite D call. Germline assignment: CDR1 LNHDA and CDR2 SQIVND (reference sequence). The CDR3 loop spans 14 amino acids. Trimming pared 4 bases from V and 6 bases from J, leaving 15 bases between. The CDR3 here is CASSRQTSSHGYTF. Here the CDR3 DNA reads TGTGCCAGTAGTAGGCAAACGTCCTCCCATGGCTACACCTTC. Full variable domain (missing parts from reference TRBV19 and TRBJ1-2): DGGITQSPKYLFRKEGQNVTLSCEQNLNHDAMYWYRQDPGQGLRLIYYSQIVNDFQKGDIAEGYSVSREKKESFPLTVTSAQKNPTAFYLCASSRQTSSHGYTFGSGTRLTVV.

This chain joins TRBV2 and TRBJ1-1; D perhaps matches TRBD1 (6 bases). There are 15 residues in the CDR3. CDR1 is SNHLY, CDR2 FYNNEI, per germline. Trimming cost V 6 bases and J 1 base, with 15 bases left between them. CDR3 coding DNA: TGTGCCAGCAGAAGGGGGGGGGAGTGGAACACTGAAGCTTTCTTT. Protein: CASRRGGEWNTEAFF.

The rearrangement links TRBV5-1 to TRBJ1-1; 8 bases match TRBD1. This CDR3 has 12 residues. Germline values: CDR1 SGHRS, CDR2 YFSETQ. J was trimmed by 11 bases and V by 6 bases; bases with no gene match: 9. The CDR3 nucleotides read TGCGCCAGCATCTCCGGCCAGGGGGCGGCTTTCTTT. Residues: CASISGQGAAFF.

This sequence joins TRBV5-6 and TRBJ2-7; D not resolved. V was clipped by 3 bases and J by 3 bases, with 10 bases between them. The CDR3 has 13 amino acids. The germline gives CDR1 SGHDT, CDR2 YYEEEE. The CDR3 reads CASSYYDFYEQYF. CDR3 coding DNA: TGTGCCAGCAGCTACTACGACTTCTACGAGCAGTACTTC.